This TCR beta chain is drawn from a study of shared clonotypes between healthy human individuals. The V end was cut by 4 bases, the J end by 1 base, with 4 bases between. The germline V gene encodes CDR1 GTSNPN and CDR2 SVGIG (reference sequence). This CDR3 region has 11 residues. Libraries were prepared by immunoSEQ multiplex PCR; TCRdb keeps only in-frame clonotypes and omits some of them. Found here are approximately 590,000 clones, roughly 96% of them singletons; the top ten hold roughly 0.1%. CD45RO-negative, CCR7-positively selected cells formed the naive CD8 fraction, excluding terminally differentiated effector memory CD45RA+ cells.

The origin of this receptor is a woman aged 25 to 39 in good health. The gene calls are TRBV30 and TRBJ1-1; D gene ambiguous. Input material: naive CD8+ T cells sorted from blood. DNA of the CDR3: TGTGCCTGGAAGGGGAACACTGAAGCTTTCTTT. Translated, it gives CAWKGNTEAFF.